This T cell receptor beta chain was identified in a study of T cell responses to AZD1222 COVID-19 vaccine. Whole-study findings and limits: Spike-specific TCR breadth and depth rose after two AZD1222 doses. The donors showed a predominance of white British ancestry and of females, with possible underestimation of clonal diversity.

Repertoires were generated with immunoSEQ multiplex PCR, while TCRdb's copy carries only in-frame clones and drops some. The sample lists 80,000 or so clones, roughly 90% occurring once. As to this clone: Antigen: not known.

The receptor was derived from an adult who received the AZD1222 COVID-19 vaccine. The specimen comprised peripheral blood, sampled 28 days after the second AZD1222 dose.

For the CDR3, the DNA is TGTGCCAGCAGCATATCGGACTTTTCGGGCTACGAGCAGTACTTC. Protein product: CASSISDFSGYEQYF. V is TRBV11-2 and J is TRBJ2-7, with TRBD2 as a possible D gene (5 bases). CDR3 length: 15 amino acids. Trimming pared 5 bases from V and 3 bases from J, leaving 17 bases between. CDR1 and CDR2 (germline): SGHAT, FQNNGV.